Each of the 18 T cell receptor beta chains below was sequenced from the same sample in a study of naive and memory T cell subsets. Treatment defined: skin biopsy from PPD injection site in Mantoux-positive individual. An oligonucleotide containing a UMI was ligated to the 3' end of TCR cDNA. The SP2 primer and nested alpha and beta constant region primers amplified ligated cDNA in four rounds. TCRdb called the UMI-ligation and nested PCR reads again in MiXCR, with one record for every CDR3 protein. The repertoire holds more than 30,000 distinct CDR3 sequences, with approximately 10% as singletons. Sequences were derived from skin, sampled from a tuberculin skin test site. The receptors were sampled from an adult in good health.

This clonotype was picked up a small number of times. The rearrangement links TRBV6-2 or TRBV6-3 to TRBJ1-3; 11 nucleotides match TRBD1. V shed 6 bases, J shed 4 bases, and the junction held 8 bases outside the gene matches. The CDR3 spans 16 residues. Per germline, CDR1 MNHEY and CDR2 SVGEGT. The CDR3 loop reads CASSRGQGAKGNTIYF. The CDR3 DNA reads TGTGCCAGCAGCCGCGGACAGGGGGCAAAAGGAAACACCATATATTTT.

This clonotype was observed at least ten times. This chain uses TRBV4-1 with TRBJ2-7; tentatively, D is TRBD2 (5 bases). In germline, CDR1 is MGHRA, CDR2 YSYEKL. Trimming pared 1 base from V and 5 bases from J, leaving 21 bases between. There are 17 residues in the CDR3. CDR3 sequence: CASSQGPPPFARDEQYF. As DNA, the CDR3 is TGCGCCAGCAGCCAAGGACCCCCGCCCTTCGCGCGGGACGAGCAGTACTTC.

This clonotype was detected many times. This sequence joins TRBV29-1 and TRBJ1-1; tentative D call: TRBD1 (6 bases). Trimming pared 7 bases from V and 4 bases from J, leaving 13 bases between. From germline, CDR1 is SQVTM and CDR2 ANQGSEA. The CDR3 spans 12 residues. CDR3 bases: TGCAGCGGGCAAACAGGGCGCACTGAAGCTTTCTTT. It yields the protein CSGQTGRTEAFF. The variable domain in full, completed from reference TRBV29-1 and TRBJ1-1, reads SAVISQKPSRDICQRGTSLTIQCQVDSQVTMMFWYRQQPGQSLTLIATANQGSEATYESGFVIDKFPISRPNLTFSTLTVSNMSPEDSSIYLCSGQTGRTEAFFGQGTRLTVV.

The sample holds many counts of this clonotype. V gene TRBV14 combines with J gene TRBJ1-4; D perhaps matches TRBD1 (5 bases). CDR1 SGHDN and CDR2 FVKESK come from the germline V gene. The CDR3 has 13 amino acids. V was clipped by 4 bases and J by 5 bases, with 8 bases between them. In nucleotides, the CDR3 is TGTGCCAGCAGCCGAGGGGTAAATGAAAAACTGTTTTTT. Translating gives CASSRGVNEKLFF.

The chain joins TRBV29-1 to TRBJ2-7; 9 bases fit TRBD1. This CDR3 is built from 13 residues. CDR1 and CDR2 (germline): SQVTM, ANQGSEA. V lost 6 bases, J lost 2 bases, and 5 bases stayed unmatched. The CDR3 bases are TGCAGCGTAGGACAGGGGAGGGCCTACGAGCAGTACTTC. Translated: CSVGQGRAYEQYF.

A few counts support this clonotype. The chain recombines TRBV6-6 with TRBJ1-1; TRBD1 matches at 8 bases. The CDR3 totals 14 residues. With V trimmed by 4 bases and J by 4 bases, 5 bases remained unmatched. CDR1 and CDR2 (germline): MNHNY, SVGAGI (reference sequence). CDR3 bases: TGTGCCAGCAGTTGGGACAGGCGCGGCACTGAAGCTTTCTTT. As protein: CASSWDRRGTEAFF.

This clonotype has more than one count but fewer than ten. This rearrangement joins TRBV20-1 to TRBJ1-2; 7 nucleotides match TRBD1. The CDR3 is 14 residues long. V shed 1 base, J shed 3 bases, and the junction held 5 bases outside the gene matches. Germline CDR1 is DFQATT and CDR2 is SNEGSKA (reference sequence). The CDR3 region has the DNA TGCAGTGCTAGAGGAACAGGGGCGGACTATGGCTACACCTTC. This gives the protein CSARGTGADYGYTF.

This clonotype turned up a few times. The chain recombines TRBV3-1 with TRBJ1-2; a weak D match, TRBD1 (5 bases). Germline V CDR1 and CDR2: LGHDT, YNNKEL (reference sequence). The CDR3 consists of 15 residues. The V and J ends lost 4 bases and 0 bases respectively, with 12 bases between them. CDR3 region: CASSPGPEANYGYTF. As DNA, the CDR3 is TGTGCCAGCAGCCCGGGACCCGAAGCTAACTATGGCTACACCTTC.

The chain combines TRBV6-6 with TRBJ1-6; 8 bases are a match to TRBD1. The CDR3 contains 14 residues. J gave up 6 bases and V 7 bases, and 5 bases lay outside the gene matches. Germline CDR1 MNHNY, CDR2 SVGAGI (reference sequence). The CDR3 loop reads CASIKQGANSPLHF. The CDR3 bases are TGTGCCAGCATAAAGCAGGGGGCTAATTCACCCCTCCACTTT.

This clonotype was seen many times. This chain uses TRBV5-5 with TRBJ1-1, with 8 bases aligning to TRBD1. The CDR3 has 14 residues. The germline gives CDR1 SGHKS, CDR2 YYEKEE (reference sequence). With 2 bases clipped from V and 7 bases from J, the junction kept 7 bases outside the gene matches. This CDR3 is CASSLQVDRGEAFF. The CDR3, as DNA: TGTGCCAGCAGCTTACAGGTCGACAGGGGTGAAGCTTTCTTT.

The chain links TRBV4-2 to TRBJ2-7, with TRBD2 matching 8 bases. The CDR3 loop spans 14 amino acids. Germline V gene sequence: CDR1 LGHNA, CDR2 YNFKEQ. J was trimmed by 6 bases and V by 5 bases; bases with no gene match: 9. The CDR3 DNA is TGTGCCAGCAGCGCCGGGACTAGGAAAGGCGAGCAGTACTTC. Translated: CASSAGTRKGEQYF.

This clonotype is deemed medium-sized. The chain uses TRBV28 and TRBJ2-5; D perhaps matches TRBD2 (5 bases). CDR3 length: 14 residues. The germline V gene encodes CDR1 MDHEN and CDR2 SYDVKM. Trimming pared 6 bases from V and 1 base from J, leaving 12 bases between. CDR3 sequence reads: CASRPGLVQETQYF. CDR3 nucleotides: TGTGCCAGCAGACCCGGACTCGTCCAAGAGACCCAGTACTTC.

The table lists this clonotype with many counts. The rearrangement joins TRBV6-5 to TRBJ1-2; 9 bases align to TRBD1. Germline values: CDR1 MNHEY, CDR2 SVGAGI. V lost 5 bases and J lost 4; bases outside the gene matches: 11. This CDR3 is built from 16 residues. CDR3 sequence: CASSLVTGTGSYGYTF. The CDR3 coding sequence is TGTGCCAGCAGTCTCGTGACCGGGACAGGGAGCTATGGCTACACCTTC.

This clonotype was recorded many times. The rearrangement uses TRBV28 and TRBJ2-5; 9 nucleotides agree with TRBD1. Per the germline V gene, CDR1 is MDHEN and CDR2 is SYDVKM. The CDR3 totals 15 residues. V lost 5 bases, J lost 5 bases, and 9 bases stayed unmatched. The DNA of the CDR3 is TGTGCCAGCAGTCTCGACAGGGGGAACCGGGAGACCCAGTACTTC. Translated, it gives CASSLDRGNRETQYF.

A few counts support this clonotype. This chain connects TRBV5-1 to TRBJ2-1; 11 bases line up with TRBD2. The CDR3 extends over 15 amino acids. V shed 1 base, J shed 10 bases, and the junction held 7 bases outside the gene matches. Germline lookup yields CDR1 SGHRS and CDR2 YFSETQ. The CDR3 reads CASSLRSGGASEQFF. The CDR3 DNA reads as TGCGCCAGCAGCTTGCGTAGCGGGGGGGCCAGCGAGCAGTTCTTC.

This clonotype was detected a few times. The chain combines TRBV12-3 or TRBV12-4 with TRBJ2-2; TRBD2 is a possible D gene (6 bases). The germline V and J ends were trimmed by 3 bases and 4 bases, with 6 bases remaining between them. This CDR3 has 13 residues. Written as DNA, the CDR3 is TGTGCCAGCAGTTTCGGGGGCACCGGGGAGCTGTTTTTT. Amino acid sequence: CASSFGGTGELFF.

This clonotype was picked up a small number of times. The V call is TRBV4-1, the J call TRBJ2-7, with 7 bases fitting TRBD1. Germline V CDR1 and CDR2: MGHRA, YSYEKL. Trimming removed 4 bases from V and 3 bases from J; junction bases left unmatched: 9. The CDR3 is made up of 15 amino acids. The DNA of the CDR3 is TGCGCCAGCAGCCCCCGGGACAGCGCCTTCTACGAGCAGTACTTC. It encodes CASSPRDSAFYEQYF.

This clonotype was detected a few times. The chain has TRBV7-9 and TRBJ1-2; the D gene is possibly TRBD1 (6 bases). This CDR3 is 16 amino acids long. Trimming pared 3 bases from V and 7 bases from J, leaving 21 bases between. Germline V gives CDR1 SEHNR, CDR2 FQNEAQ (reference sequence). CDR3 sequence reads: CASSLSHIPMGAGYTF. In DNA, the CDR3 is TGTGCCAGCAGCTTGAGTCATATCCCGATGGGGGCTGGCTACACCTTC.